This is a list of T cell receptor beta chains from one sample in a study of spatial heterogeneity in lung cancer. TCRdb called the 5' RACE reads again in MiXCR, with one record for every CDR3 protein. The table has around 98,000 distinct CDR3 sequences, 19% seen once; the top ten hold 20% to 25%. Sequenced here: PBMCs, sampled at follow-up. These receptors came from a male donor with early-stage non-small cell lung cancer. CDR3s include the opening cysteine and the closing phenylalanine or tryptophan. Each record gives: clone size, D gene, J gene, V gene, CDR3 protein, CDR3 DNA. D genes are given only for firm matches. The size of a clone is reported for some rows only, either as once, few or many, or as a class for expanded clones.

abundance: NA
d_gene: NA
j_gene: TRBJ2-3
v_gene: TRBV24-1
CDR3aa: CATSDPDKDYTDTQYF
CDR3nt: TGTGCCACCAGTGACCCGGACAAAGATTACACAGATACGCAGTATTTT

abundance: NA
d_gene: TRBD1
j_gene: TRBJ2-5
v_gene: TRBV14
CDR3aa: CASSQVLGLGGQGRRETQYF
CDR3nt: TGTGCCAGCAGCCAAGTCCTTGGATTGGGTGGACAGGGGCGAAGAGAGACCCAGTACTTC

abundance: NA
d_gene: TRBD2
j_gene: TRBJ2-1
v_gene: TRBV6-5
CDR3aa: CASKIPGLADEQFF
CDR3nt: TGTGCCAGCAAAATACCGGGACTAGCCGATGAGCAGTTCTTC

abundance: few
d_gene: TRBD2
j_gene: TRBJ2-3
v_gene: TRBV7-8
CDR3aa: CASSLSLAGELTDTQYF
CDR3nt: TGTGCCAGCAGCTTAAGCCTAGCGGGGGAGCTCACAGATACGCAGTATTTT

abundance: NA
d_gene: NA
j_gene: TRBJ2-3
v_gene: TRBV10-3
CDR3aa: CAISESTDTQYF
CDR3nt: TGTGCCATCAGTGAGTCCACAGATACGCAGTATTTT

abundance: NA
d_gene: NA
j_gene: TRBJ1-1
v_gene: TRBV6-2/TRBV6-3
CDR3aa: CASTSVNTEAFF
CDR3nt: TGTGCCAGCACGAGCGTGAACACTGAAGCTTTCTTT

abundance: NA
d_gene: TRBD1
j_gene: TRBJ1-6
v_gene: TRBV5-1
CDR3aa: CASSPTGGNSPLHF
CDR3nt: TGCGCCAGCAGCCCGACAGGGGGAAATTCACCCCTCCACTTT

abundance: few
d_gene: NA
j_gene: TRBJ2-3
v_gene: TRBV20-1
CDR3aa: CSARPLEGPAGDTQYF
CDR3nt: TGCAGTGCTAGACCCCTCGAGGGCCCGGCGGGAGATACGCAGTATTTT

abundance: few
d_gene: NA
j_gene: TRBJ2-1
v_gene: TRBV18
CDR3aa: CASSPGAVTHNEQFF
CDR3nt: TGTGCCAGCTCACCCGGAGCAGTAACACACAATGAGCAGTTCTTC

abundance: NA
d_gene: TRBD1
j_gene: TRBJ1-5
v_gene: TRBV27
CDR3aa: CASSLVGGVFQPQHF
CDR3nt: TGTGCCAGCAGTTTAGTAGGGGGCGTCTTTCAGCCCCAGCATTTT

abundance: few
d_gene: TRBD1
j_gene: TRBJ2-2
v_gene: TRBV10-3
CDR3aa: CAITSGQGTGELFF
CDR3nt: TGTGCCATCACATCGGGACAGGGGACCGGGGAGCTGTTTTTT

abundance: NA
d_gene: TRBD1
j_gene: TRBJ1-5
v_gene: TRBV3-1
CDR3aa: CASSFRDRDQPQHF
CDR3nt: TGTGCCAGCAGCTTTCGGGACAGGGATCAGCCCCAGCATTTT

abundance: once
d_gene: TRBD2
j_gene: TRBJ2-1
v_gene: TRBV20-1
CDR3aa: CSPLAGAANEQFF
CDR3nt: TGCAGTCCACTAGCGGGAGCAGCGAATGAGCAGTTCTTC

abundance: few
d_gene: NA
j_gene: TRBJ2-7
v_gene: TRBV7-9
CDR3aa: CASSSSRAPGYEQYF
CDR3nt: TGTGCCAGCAGCTCGAGCCGGGCCCCGGGGTACGAGCAGTACTTC

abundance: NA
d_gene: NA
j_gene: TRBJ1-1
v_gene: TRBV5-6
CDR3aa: CASSLAGEGTEAFF
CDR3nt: TGTGCCAGCAGCTTGGCCGGGGAGGGCACTGAAGCTTTCTTT

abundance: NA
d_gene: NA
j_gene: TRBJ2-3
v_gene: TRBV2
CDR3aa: CASSGVTDTQYF
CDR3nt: TGTGCCAGCAGTGGAGTTACAGATACGCAGTATTTT

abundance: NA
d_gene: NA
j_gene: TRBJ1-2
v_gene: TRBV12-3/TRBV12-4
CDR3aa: CASSLGQDHYGYTF
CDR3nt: TGTGCCAGCAGTTTAGGGCAGGACCACTATGGCTACACCTTC

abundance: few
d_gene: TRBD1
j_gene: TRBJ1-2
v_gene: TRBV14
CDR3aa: CASSPGQGAVTF
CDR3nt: TGTGCCAGCAGTCCCGGACAGGGGGCAGTCACCTTC

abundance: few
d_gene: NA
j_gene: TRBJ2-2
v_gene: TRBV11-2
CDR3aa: CASSLRDHLTGELFF
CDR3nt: TGTGCCAGCAGCTTACGGGACCACTTAACCGGGGAGCTGTTTTTT

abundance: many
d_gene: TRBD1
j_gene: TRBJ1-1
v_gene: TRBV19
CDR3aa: CASNIDRGRFISEAFF
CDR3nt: TGTGCCAGTAATATTGACAGGGGGCGATTCATCAGTGAAGCTTTCTTT

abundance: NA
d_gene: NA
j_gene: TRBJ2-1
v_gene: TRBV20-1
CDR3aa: CSARDALGSEQFF
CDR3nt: TGCAGTGCTAGAGACGCACTAGGGTCTGAGCAGTTCTTC

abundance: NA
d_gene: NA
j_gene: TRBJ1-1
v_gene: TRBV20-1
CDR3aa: CSANERGTEAFF
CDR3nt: TGCAGTGCCAACGAAAGGGGCACTGAAGCTTTCTTT

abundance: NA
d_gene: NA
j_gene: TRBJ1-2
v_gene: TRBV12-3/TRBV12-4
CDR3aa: CASSLGGEGGYTF
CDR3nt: TGTGCCAGCAGTTTAGGAGGGGAGGGTGGCTACACCTTC

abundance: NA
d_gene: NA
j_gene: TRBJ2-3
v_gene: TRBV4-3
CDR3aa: CASSQDSSTDTQYF
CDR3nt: TGCGCCAGCAGCCAAGATTCTAGCACAGATACGCAGTATTTT

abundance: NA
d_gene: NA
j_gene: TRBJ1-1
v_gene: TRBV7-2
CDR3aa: CASSPRGDGEAFF
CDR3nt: TGTGCCAGCAGCCCCCGGGGGGATGGTGAAGCTTTCTTT

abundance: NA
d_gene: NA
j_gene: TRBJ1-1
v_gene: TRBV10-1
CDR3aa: CASSEDPSDTEAFF
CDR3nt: TGCGCCAGCAGTGAGGACCCCTCGGACACTGAAGCTTTCTTT

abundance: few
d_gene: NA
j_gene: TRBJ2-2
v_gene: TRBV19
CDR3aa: CASSLGAGATGELFF
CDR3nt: TGTGCCAGTAGTCTCGGGGCAGGGGCCACCGGGGAGCTGTTTTTT

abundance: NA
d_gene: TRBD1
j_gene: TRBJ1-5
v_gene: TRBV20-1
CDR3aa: CSARGQGARQPQHF
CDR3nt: TGCAGTGCTAGAGGGCAGGGGGCAAGGCAGCCCCAGCATTTT

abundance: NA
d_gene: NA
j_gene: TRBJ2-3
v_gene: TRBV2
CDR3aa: CASSERETGRGADTQYF
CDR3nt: TGTGCCAGCAGTGAAAGGGAGACTGGGAGAGGGGCAGATACGCAGTATTTT

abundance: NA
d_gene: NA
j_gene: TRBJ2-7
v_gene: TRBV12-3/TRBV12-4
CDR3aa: CASSITGYEQYF
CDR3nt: TGTGCCAGCAGCATAACAGGGTACGAGCAGTACTTC

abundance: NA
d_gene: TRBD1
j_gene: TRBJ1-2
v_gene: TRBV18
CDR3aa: CASSPNRGSGYTF
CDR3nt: TGTGCCAGCTCACCAAACAGGGGTAGTGGCTACACCTTC

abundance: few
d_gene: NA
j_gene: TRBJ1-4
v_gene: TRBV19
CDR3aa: CASSSRGEKLFF
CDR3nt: TGTGCCAGTAGTTCCAGAGGCGAAAAACTGTTTTTT

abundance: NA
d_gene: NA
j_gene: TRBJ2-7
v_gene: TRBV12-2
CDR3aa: CASRLPAISGDYEQYF
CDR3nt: TGTGCAAGTCGCTTACCGGCAATTAGCGGGGACTACGAGCAGTACTTC

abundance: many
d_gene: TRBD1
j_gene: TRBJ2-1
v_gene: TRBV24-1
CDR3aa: CATSVGQGIHEQFF
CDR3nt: TGTGCCACCAGTGTAGGACAGGGCATCCATGAGCAGTTCTTC

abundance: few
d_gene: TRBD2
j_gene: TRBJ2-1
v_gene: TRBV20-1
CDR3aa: CSARSASGLGNEQFF
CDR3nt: TGCAGTGCTCGGTCGGCTAGCGGTCTGGGTAATGAGCAGTTCTTC

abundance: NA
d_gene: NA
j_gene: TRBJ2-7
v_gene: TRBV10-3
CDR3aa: CAISEPKSGFSYEQYF
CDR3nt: TGTGCCATCAGTGAGCCGAAGTCAGGGTTCTCCTACGAGCAGTACTTC

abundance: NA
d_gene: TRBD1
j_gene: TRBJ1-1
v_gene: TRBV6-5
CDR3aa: CASSYLRGQNEAFF
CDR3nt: TGTGCCAGCAGTTACCTCAGGGGGCAGAATGAAGCTTTCTTT

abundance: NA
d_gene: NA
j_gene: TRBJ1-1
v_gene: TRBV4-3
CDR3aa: CASSQEGAMNTEAFF
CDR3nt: TGCGCCAGCAGCCAAGAGGGGGCTATGAACACTGAAGCTTTCTTT

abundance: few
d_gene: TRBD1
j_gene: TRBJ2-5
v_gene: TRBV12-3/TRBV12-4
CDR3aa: CASSLAGTGPLTKETQYF
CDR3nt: TGTGCCAGCAGTTTAGCGGGGACAGGTCCCCTGACAAAAGAGACCCAGTACTTC

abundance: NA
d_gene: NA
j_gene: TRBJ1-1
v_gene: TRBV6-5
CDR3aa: CASTNGGGTEAFF
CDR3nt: TGTGCCAGCACCAACGGGGGGGGCACTGAAGCTTTCTTT

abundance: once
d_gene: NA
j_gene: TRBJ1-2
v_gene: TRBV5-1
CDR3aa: CASSSTINGYTF
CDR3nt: TGCGCCAGCAGCTCAACAATTAATGGCTACACCTTC

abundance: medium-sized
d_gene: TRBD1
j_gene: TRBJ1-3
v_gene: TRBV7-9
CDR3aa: CASSLSGGAGNTIYF
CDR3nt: TGTGCCAGCAGCTTATCAGGGGGAGCTGGAAACACCATATATTTT

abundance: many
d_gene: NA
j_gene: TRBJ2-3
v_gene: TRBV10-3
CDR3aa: CAISGWETDTQYF
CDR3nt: TGTGCCATCAGCGGGTGGGAGACAGATACGCAGTATTTT

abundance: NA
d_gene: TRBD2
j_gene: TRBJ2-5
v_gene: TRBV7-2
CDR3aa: CASSGLAGGQETQYF
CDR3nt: TGTGCCAGCAGCGGACTAGCGGGGGGGCAAGAGACCCAGTACTTC

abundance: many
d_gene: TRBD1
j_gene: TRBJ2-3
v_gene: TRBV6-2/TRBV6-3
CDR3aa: CASSKPGTGADTQYF
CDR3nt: TGTGCCAGCAGTAAGCCTGGGACAGGGGCAGATACGCAGTATTTT

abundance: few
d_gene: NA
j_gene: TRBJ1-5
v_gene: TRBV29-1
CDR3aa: CSVMDSFNQPQHF
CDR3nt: TGCAGCGTAATGGACAGCTTCAATCAGCCCCAGCATTTT

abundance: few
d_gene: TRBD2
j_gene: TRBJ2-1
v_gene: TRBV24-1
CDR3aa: CATRGTSANNEQFF
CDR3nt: TGTGCCACCAGAGGGACTAGCGCTAACAATGAGCAGTTCTTC

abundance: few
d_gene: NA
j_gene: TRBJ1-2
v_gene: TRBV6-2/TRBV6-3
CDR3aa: CASSPDTGYTF
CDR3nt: TGTGCCAGCAGTCCCGACACCGGCTACACCTTC

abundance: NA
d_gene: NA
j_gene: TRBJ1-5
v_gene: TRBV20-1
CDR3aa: CSARDSEHQPQHF
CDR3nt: TGCAGTGCTAGAGATTCCGAACATCAGCCCCAGCATTTT

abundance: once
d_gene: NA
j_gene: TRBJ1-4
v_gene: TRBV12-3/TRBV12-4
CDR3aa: CASSLGGDHEKLFF
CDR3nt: TGTGCCAGCAGTTTAGGAGGGGACCATGAAAAACTGTTTTTT

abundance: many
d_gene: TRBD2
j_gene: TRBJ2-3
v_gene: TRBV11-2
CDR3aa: CASSPKTGTSAPTDTQYF
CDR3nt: TGTGCCAGCAGCCCAAAAACCGGGACTAGCGCCCCCACAGATACGCAGTATTTT

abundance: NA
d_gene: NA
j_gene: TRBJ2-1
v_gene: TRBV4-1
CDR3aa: CASSRNPDYEQFF
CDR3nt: TGCGCCAGCAGCCGCAATCCCGATTATGAGCAGTTCTTC

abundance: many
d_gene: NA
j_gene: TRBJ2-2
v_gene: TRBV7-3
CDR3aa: CASSPSFYSDGNTGELFF
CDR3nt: TGTGCCAGCAGCCCGAGTTTCTATTCGGACGGGAACACCGGGGAGCTGTTTTTT

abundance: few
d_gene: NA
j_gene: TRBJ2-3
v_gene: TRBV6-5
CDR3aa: CASSTRYRQTTSTDTQYF
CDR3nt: TGTGCCAGCAGTACCCGATACCGACAGACAACTAGCACAGATACGCAGTATTTT

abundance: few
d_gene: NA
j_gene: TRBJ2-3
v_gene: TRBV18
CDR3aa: CASSPSQGTDTQYF
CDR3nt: TGTGCCAGCTCCCCCTCCCAGGGCACAGATACGCAGTATTTT

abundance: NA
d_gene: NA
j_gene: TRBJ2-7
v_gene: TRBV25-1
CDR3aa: CASAWASGYEQYF
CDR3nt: TGTGCCAGCGCCTGGGCGTCCGGATACGAGCAGTACTTC

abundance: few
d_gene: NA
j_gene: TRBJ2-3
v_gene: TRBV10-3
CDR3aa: CAMGTDTQYF
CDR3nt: TGTGCCATGGGGACAGATACGCAGTATTTT